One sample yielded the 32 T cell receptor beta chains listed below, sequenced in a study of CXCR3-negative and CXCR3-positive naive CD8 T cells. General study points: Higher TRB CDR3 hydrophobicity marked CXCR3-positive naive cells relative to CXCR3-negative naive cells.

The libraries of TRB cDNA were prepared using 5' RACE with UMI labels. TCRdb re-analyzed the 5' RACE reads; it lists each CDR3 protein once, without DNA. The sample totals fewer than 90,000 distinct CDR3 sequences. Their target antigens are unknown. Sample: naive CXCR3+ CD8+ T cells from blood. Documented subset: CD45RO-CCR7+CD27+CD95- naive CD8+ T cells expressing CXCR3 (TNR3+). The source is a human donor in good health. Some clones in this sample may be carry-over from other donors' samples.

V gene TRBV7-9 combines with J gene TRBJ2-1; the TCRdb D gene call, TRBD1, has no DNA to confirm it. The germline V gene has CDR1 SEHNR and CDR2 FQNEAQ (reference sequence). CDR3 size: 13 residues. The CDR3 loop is CASSGTGHDEQFF.

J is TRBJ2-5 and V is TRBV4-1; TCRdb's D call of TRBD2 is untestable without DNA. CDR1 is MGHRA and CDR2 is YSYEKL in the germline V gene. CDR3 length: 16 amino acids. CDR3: CASSQGGAGPEETQYF.

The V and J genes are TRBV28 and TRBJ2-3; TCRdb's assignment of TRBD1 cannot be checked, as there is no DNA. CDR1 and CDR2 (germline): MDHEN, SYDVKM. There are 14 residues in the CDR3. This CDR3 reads CASSLYTGADTQYF.

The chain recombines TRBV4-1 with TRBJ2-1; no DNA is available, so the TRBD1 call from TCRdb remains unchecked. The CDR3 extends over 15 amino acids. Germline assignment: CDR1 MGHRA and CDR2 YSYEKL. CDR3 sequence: CASSHGGGAYNEQFF.

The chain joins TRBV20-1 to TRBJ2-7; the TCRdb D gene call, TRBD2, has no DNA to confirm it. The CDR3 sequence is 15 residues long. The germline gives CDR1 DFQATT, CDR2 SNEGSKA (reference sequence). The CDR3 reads CSSSRVSGGSYEQYF.

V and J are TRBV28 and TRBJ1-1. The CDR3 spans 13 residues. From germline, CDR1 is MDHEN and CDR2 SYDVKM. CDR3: CASSFRGRTEAFF.

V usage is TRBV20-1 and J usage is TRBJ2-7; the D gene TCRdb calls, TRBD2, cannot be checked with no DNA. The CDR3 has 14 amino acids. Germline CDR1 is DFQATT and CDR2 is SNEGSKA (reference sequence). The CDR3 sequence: CSARDGLGPYEQYF.

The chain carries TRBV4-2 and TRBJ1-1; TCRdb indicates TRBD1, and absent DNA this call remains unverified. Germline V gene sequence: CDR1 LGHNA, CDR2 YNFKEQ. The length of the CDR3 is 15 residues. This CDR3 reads CASSPPTVLDTEAFF.

The CDR3 loop reads CATSRLAGANTGELFF. This chain joins TRBV15 and TRBJ2-2; without DNA, the TCRdb call of TRBD2 cannot be checked. Germline V gene sequence: CDR1 LNHNV, CDR2 YYDKDF (reference sequence). The CDR3 length is 16 residues.

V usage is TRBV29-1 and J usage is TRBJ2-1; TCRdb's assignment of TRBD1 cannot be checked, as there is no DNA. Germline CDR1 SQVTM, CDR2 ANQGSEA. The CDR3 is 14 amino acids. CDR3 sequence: CSVAGQDPLNEQFF.

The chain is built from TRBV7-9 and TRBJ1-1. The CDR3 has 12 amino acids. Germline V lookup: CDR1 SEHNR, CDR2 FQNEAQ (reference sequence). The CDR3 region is CASKMAYTEAFF. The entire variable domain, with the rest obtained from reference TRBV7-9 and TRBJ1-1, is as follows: DTGVSQNPRHKITKRGQNVTFRCDPISEHNRLYWYRQTLGQGPEFLTYFQNEAQLEKSRLLSDRFSAERPKGSFSTLEIQRTEQGDSAMYLCASKMAYTEAFFGQGTRLTVV.

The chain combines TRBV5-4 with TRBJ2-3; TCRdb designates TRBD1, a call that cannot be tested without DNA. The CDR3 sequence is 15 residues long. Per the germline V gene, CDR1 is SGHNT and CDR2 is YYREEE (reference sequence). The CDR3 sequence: CASSSHLTGPDTQYF.

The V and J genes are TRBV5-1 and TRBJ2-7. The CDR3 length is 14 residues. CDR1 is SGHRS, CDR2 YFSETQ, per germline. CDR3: CASSLEQLYYEQYF.

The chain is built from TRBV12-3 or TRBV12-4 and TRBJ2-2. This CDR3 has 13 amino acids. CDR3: CASSYSNTGELFF.

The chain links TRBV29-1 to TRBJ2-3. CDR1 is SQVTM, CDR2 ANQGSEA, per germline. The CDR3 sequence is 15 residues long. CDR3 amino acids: CSVEFADTAMDTQYF.

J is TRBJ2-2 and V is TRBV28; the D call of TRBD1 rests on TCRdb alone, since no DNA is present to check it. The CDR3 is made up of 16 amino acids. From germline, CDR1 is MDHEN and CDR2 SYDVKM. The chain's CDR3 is CASRAPSDGRAGELFF.

CDR3 amino acids: CSVGTGNDNEQFF. V and J are TRBV29-1 and TRBJ2-1; TCRdb proposes TRBD1, but this gene call is untestable without DNA. The CDR3 runs 13 residues. The germline V gene has CDR1 SQVTM and CDR2 ANQGSEA.

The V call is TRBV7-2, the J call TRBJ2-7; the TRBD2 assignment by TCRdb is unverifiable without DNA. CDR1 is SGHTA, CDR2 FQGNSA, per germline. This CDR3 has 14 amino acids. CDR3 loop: CASSFTSGRNEQYF.

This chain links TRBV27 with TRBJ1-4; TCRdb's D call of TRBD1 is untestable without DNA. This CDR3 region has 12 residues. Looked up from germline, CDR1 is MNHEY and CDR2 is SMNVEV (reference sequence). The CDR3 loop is CASGGLNEKLFF.

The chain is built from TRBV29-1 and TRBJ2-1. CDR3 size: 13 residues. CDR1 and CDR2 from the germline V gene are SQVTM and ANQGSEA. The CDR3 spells CSGFDGVYNEQFF.

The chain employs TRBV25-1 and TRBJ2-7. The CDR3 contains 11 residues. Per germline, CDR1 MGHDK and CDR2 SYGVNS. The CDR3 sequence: CASSTLYEQYF.

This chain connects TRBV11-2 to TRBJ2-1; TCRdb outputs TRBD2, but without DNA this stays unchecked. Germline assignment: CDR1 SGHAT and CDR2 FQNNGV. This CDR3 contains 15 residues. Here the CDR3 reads CASSFGVAGGNEQFF. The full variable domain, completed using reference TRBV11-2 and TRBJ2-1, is EAGVAQSPRYKIIEKRQSVAFWCNPISGHATLYWYQQILGQGPKLLIQFQNNGVVDDSQLPKDRFSAERLKGVDSTLKIQPAKLEDSAVYLCASSFGVAGGNEQFFGPGTRLTVL.

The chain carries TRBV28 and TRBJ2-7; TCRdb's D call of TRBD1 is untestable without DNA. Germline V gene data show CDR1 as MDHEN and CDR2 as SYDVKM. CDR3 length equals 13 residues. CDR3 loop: CASSSPADYEQYF.

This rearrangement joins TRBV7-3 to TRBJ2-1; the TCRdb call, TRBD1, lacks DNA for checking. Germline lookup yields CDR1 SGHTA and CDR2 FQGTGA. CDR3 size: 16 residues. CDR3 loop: CASSLWGEDAYNEQFF.

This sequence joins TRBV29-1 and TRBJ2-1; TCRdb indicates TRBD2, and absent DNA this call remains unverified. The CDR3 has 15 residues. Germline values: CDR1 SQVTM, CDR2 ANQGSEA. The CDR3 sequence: CSAGRSSGPYNEQFF.

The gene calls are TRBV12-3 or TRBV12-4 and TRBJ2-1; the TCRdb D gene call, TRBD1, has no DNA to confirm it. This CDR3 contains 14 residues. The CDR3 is CASSLFQGPNEQFF.

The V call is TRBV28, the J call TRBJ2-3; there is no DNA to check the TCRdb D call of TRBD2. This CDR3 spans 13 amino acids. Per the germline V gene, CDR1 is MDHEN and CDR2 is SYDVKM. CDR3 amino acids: CASSPAGSDTQYF.

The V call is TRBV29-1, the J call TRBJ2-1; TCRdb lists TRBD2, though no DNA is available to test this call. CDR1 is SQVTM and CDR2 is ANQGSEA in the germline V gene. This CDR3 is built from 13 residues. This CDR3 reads CSGVSGISGEQFF.

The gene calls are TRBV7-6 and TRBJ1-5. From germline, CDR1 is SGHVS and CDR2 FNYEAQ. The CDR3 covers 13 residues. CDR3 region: CASSLLNNQPQHF.

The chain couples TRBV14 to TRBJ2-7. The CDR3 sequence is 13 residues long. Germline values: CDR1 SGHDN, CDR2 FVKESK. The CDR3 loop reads CASSQESPNEQYF.

This chain's CDR3 is CSAGGTASYNEQFF. The chain recombines TRBV29-1 with TRBJ2-1; TCRdb's D gene call, TRBD2, goes unchecked for lack of DNA. This CDR3 has 14 amino acids. The germline gives CDR1 SQVTM, CDR2 ANQGSEA.

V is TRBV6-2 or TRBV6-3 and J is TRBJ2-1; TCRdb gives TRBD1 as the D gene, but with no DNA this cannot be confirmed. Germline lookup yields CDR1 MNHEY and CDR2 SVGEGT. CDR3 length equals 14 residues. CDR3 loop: CASFGTGPYNEQFF.